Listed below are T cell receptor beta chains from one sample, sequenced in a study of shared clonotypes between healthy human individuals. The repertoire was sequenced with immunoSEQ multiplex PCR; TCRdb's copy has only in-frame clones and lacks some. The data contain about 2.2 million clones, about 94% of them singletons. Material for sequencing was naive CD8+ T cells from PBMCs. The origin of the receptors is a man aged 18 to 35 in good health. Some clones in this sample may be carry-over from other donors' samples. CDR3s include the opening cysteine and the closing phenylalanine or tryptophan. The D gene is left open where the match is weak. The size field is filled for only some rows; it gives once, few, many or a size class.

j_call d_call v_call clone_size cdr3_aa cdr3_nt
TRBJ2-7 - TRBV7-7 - CASSPRGGYEQYF TGTGCCAGCAGCCCCCGGGGAGGTTACGAGCAGTACTTC
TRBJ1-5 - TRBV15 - CATSSTPGEPQHF TGTGCCACCAGCAGCACCCCCGGTGAGCCCCAGCATTTT
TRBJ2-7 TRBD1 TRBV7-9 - CASSRDRANEQYF TGTGCCAGCAGCCGGGACAGGGCAAACGAGCAGTACTTC
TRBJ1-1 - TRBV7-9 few CASSLRTENTEAFF TGTGCCAGCAGCCTCCGGACAGAGAACACTGAAGCTTTCTTT
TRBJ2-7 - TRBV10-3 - CAIRTTGTVERGGEYEQYF TGTGCCATCAGAACCACCGGGACAGTAGAGCGAGGGGGGGAGTACGAGCAGTACTTC
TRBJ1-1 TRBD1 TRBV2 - CASRKGQGDMNTEAFF TGTGCCAGCAGGAAGGGACAGGGGGACATGAACACTGAAGCTTTCTTT
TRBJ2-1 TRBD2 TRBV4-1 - CASSQPPGRGGNEQFF TGCGCCAGCAGCCAACCCCCGGGGAGGGGTGGTAATGAGCAGTTCTTC
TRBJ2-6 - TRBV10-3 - CAISVLSRSGANVLTF TGTGCCATCAGTGTCCTGTCCCGCTCTGGGGCCAACGTCCTGACTTTC
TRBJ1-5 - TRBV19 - CASTFGGGNQPQHF TGTGCCAGTACCTTTGGGGGAGGAAATCAGCCCCAGCATTTT
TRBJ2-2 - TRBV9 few CASSAGNTGELFF TGTGCCAGCAGCGCGGGGAACACCGGGGAGCTGTTTTTT
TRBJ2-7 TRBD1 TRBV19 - CASSVTRQGADEQYF TGTGCCAGTAGTGTAACCCGACAGGGGGCTGACGAGCAGTACTTC
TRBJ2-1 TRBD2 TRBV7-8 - CASSLVGAGGRLDEQFF TGTGCCAGCAGCTTAGTCGGAGCGGGAGGGCGGCTTGATGAGCAGTTCTTC
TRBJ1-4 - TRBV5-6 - CASSLGAQTNEKLFF TGTGCCAGCAGCTTGGGGGCGCAGACTAATGAAAAACTGTTTTTT
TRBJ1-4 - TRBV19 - CASRTLEEAANEKLFF TGTGCCAGTAGGACCCTTGAGGAAGCGGCTAATGAAAAACTGTTTTTT
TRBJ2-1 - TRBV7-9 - CASSLPDNEQFF TGTGCCAGCAGCTTGCCGGACAATGAGCAGTTCTTC
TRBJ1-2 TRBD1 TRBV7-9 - CASTRGTGGVHANGYTF TGTGCCAGCACCCGTGGCACAGGGGGCGTTCACGCAAATGGCTACACCTTC
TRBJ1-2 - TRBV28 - CASSLRMGQGNYGYTF TGTGCCAGCAGTTTACGTATGGGGCAGGGGAACTATGGCTACACCTTC
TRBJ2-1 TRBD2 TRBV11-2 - CASSFTSGRLNEQFF TGTGCCAGCAGCTTTACTAGCGGGAGGTTAAATGAGCAGTTCTTC
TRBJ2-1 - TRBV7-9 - CASSLGGTYNEQFF TGTGCCAGCAGCTTAGGAGGCACCTACAATGAGCAGTTCTTC
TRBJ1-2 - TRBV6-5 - CASSGTSHSGGYTF TGTGCCAGCAGTGGAACATCACATTCAGGTGGCTACACCTTC
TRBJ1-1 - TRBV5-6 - CASSLGRTVNTEAFF TGTGCCAGCAGCTTGGGACGGACGGTGAACACTGAAGCTTTCTTT
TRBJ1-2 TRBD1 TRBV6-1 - CASSEAAGTVDGYTF TGTGCCAGCAGTGAAGCGGCGGGGACAGTAGATGGCTACACCTTC
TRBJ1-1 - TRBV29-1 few CSVEDRNTEAFF TGCAGCGTCGAAGACAGGAACACTGAAGCTTTCTTT
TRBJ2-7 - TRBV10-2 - CASSERGYEQYF TGCGCCAGCAGTGAGCGAGGGTACGAGCAGTACTTC
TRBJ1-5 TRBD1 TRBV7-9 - CASSTGGANQPQHF TGTGCCAGCAGCACAGGGGGGGCCAATCAGCCCCAGCATTTT
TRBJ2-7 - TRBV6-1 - CASSDWYEQYF TGTGCCAGCAGTGACTGGTACGAGCAGTACTTC
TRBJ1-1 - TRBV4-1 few CASSQATEAFF TGCGCCAGCAGCCAGGCAACTGAAGCTTTCTTT
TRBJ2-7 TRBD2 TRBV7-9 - CASSSRSPTSGFSYEQYF TGTGCCAGCAGCTCTAGGTCCCCGACTAGCGGGTTCTCCTACGAGCAGTACTTC
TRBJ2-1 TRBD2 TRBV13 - CASSFSAGGNEQFF TGTGCCAGCAGCTTTTCAGCGGGAGGTAATGAGCAGTTCTTC
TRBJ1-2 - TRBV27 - CASSWGRGARSPYGYTF TGTGCCAGCAGTTGGGGTAGAGGAGCCCGGAGTCCGTATGGCTACACCTTC
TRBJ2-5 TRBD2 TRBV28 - CASTWTGLAVQETQYF TGTGCCAGCACCTGGACGGGACTAGCGGTTCAAGAGACCCAGTACTTC
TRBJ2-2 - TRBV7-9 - CASSGPGQNTGELFF TGTGCCAGCAGCGGACCGGGACAGAACACCGGGGAGCTGTTTTTT
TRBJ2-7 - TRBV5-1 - CASSLVGANEQYF TGCGCCAGCAGCTTGGTCGGGGCCAACGAGCAGTACTTC
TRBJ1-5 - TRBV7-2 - CASSPGWGRAGNQPQHF TGTGCCAGCAGCCCCGGTTGGGGACGGGCAGGCAATCAGCCCCAGCATTTT
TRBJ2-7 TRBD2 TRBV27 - CASSLTLAGVNEQYF TGTGCCAGCAGTCTCACGCTAGCGGGAGTGAACGAGCAGTACTTC
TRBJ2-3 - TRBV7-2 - CASSSRNTDTQYF TGTGCCAGCAGCTCCAGAAACACAGATACGCAGTATTTT
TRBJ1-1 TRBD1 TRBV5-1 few CASRPGGQGEAFF TGCGCCAGCAGGCCAGGGGGTCAAGGTGAAGCTTTCTTT